The T cell receptor (beta chain) described here comes from a study of cytomegalovirus exposure and HLA in healthy donors (dated by TCRdb to 2016 to 2017). Describing the broader study: According to an earlier analysis of 550 to 750 of the donors, some 170 million T cells yielded over 90 million unique TCR beta sequences and 276 Gb of sequence data. An early release covering just under 650 HLA-typed donors comprised about 290 gigabases of sequencing data and about 90 million unique TCR sequences. Of the approximately 400 genotyped donors, roughly 85% fell in the genetic ancestry cluster associated with self-reported Caucasian donors. The study aimed to test whether signatures of past pathogen exposure could be identified by cataloging public T cell receptors. The T cell repertoires of 666 subjects were profiled by immunosequencing and related to cytomegalovirus serostatus. Besides the first cohort of 666 subjects, a separate validation cohort made up of 120 different subjects was used. High-throughput TCR immunosequencing, statistical association of individual TCRs with disease status, and machine learning were combined to predict cytomegalovirus infection status. A later analysis re-examined previously published TCR beta repertoires from 610 or so donors and added high-resolution HLA genotyping to investigate patterns of TCR occurrence. The later analysis used no new phenotypic data to find candidate immune exposures, relying instead on TCR beta sequences and their occurrence across donors. An earlier analysis of around 540 of the donors applied high-throughput TCR beta sequencing to assess whether each TCR beta V gene segment acted as functional or pseudogenic. Donor age, sex, ethnicity and CMV serostatus were collected together with the repertoire data. Genome-wide SNP genotypes for about 60% of the roughly 700 donors were used in a later genetic analysis, which treated that subset as a discovery cohort. All discovery cohort repertoires had been generated using a single sequencing platform. Both class I and class II loci were covered by HLA typing, at four-digit resolution. Typing coverage differed by locus: A, B, C, DRB1 and DQB1 were typed in roughly 620-630 donors, DQA1 in 500 to 550, DPA1 in around 580, and DPB1 in 472. Five DR-DQ haplotypes were treated as single units for association and clustering because of strong linkage in the cohort. Among some 400 genotyped donors of the cohort, an average of approximately 200,000 unique TCR beta nucleotide sequences was sequenced per donor, of which 15% to 20% were non-productive. Results the study describes overall, beyond this receptor: Because counts were too low, approximately 15 rarely observed V segments, including chromosome 9 orphons, were excluded from the earlier analysis of about 500 of the donors. A later analysis associated 16,951 TCR beta sequences with specific HLA alleles at a false discovery rate of 0.05. In an earlier analysis of 500 to 650 of the donors, most TCR beta V segments appeared in productive rearrangements about 87% or about 30% of the time, broadly matching IMGT annotations. It was suggested by the authors that the approach could potentially be generalized to other disease states and immunological phenotypes. When HLA alleles, especially DR and DQ, strongly co-occurred, attributing TCR associations to individual alleles was difficult. Because the 87-base-pair reads could not distinguish some IMGT-functional V segments, including TRBV6-2 and TRBV6-3, those segments were excluded. A later analysis reported that several top co-occurrence clusters appeared linked to parvovirus B19, influenza, CMV and Epstein-Barr virus. In vitro tests confirmed that a few of the cytomegalovirus-associated TCR beta chains recognize cytomegalovirus antigens. A cluster of highly shared sequence variants was judged likely to represent a technical artifact of the sequencing pipeline. In this cohort, only TCR beta chains were sequenced, and detectable features were limited by the absence of alpha or paired-chain data. Correlated functional status among segregating V segments might be attributable to linkage disequilibrium, but an unknown experimental factor could not be ruled out. A further reported finding was that TCR beta sequences accurately predicted the HLA-A and HLA-B alleles for most subjects in the first cohort. Because HLA typing was missing for some donors at each locus, association tests included only the typed subset. A total of 164 TCR beta chains were listed by the study as associated with cytomegalovirus. Compared with the approximately 720-donor mean, donors in an Asian-associated ancestry cluster had fewer N-insertions in productive TCRs, according to a later genetic analysis. A later analysis found that most CMV-associated TCR beta chains appeared HLA-restricted, with HLA associations seemingly driven largely by CMV exposure. A later genetic analysis associated a missense DCLRE1C variant with V-gene and J-gene trimming of TCR beta chains, and an independent cohort replicated the association. For the cohort, immune exposure information was limited to CMV serostatus. In a later analysis, TCR association rates were found to vary across HLA loci, with the most associated TCRs seen for DRB1 alleles and the fewest for HLA-C alleles. The classifier was reported to diagnose cytomegalovirus status with high specificity and sensitivity in both the original cohort and the validation cohort. The presence/absence analyses assumed that sequencing depth was roughly uniform across donors, and that assumption may not be true. Across donors, most TCR sequences were observed very rarely, whereas some public TCRs were present in many individuals. A later analysis found that HLA-associated TCR beta chains were more clonally expanded and had lower generation probabilities than equally common non-associated chains.

Libraries were made using the immunoSEQ multiplex PCR assay. For the multiplex PCR, a mixture combining 60 forward primers for TCR Vbeta segments and 13 reverse primers for TCR Jbeta segments was used. Amplification of the CDR3 region of rearranged TCR beta genes was performed with a multiplex PCR assay on genomic DNA. The amplified TCR beta libraries were sequenced on the Illumina HiSeq System as 87-base-pair reads. Per the source publication's procedure: A later analysis tallied 75 million to 95 million unique TCR beta chains across the 666 repertoires, and approximately 9.9 million of those chains were shared by two or more donors. Raw reads were error-corrected and collapsed into unique sequences with a nearest-neighbor algorithm that merged closely related sequences to remove PCR and sequencing errors. V, D and J gene segments were assigned by aligning CDR3 sequences to IMGT reference sequences. For a sequence to be retained, at least a six-nucleotide match to both a V gene segment and a J gene segment was required. A rearrangement was called productive if the CDR3 had no stop codons and remained in frame with V and J, and every other rearrangement was called non-productive. CDR3 was defined by IMGT convention, running from the second conserved V-encoded cysteine to the conserved J-encoded phenylalanine. Sequences without an unambiguous match to a single V gene segment were excluded from the earlier analysis of 500 to 700 of the donors. An earlier analysis of some 610 of the donors called V segments functional above 56.7% productive rearrangements and segregating when the between-donor standard deviation exceeded 5%. A statistical classification framework was built to diagnose cytomegalovirus status from the catalog of TCR beta chain sequences. In a later analysis, V and J genes were assigned by comparing TCR nucleotide sequences against IMGT/GENE-DB human TR gene sequences. A later analysis assigned CDR3 sequences and most-parsimonious VDJ recombination scenarios with the TCRdist pipeline. In a later analysis, every TCR beta chain was defined by the combination of its CDR3 amino acid sequence and its V-gene family, and reads without a unique V-gene family were dropped. In a later analysis, nearly 600 highly shared, low-generation-probability nucleotide sequences were removed to address suspected cross-contamination and a sequencing artifact. In a later analysis, a clonal expansion index was calculated for each public chain from normalized within-repertoire ranks of inferred template counts. Generation probabilities in a later analysis came from a VDJ recombination model fitted to out-of-frame rearrangements, and those results were checked against IGoR. A later analysis scored TCR-TCR, TCR-HLA and TCR-CMV co-occurrence with hypergeometric tests, applying a repertoire-size bias correction to TCR pairs. To estimate false discovery rates, a later analysis permuted the HLA or CMV assignments 20 times. A later analysis grouped co-occurring TCRs with DBSCAN, adding TCRdist sequence similarity when clustering within HLA-allele-positive subsets. Co-occurrence clustering excluded repertoires with fewer than 30,000 or more than 120,000 public chains, plus five with anomalous nucleotide sharing. Not all clones reach the TCRdb copy of this immuneACCESS table, which keeps in-frame sequences only. Checked studies attribute under half of the gap to unresolved V genes and leave the rest unexplained. The V and J calls and the clone size are those of that table, but D and trimming were determined from the DNA. For this sample there are tens of thousands of clones; 80% appear just once. Clones ranked in the top ten supply less than 7% of the sample.

The CDR3 sequence holds 16 residues, the cysteine and phenylalanine included. Only the CDR3 part of the read is kept: 48 bases, read in frame from the first base. CDR1 and CDR2, looked up from the germline V gene (reference sequence), are LNHDA and SQIVND. The cohort was made up of 650 to 700 healthy bone marrow donors. At the time of sampling, all cohort members were nominally healthy, though unrecorded immune exposures were likely present. The donor tested CMV seronegative and was one of the 352 seronegative cohort members. A peripheral blood sample was collected from each donor, and TCR beta sequencing was performed on peripheral blood mononuclear cells. The Qiagen DNeasy Blood Extraction Kit was used to extract genomic DNA from the blood cell samples. Comment on this clone: What this receptor recognizes is not known. The input lacks base qualities; no much larger clone sits a single base away.

The clonotype comes from a male donor in good health and CMV-seronegative. The sequence joins TRBV19 to TRBJ2-5; 8 bases in the junction line up with TRBD2. Judging by the DNA end, TRBJ2-7 fits better; the J call may be wrong. The sample consisted of PBMCs. The DNA sequence is given as TGTGCCAGTAGTAGCGTAGCGGGAAGGCGCTCCTACGAGCAGTACTTC. Its protein is CASSSVAGRRSYEQYF.